This T cell receptor (beta chain) was sequenced for a study of Tregs in tolerant kidney transplant recipients. Notes on this clone: The antigen is undetermined.

Study observations and caveats: Expanding Tregs on activated donor B cells appeared to best identify donor-specific TCRbeta clones. Nucleotide sequences could not be compared across some patients' samples due to primer changes. Validation in larger populations is needed because few patients were studied.

Germline CDR1 reads MNHEY; CDR2 reads SMNVEV (reference sequence). The CDR3 contains 13 residues. Assay: immunoSEQ multiplex PCR; the TCRdb copy retains only in-frame clones and omits some. This sample carries approximately 67,000 clones, roughly 92% of them seen once, and the ten largest clones take approximately 10%. The receptor was derived from a human donor who received a combined kidney and bone marrow transplant. The sequenced sample was CD8+ T cells from blood, obtained before the transplant. This chain connects TRBV27 to TRBJ2-5, with 8 bases aligning to TRBD1. The J call is in doubt because the DNA end fits TRBJ2-7 better. The CDR3 here is CASSYGTGTEQYF. DNA of the CDR3: TGTGCCAGCTCCTACGGGACAGGCACCGAGCAGTACTTC.